The present TCR beta chain was sequenced within a study of blood T cell repertoires in COVID-19. In the study overall: The United States, Italy and Spain were the sources of the acute and convalescent COVID-19 samples. PBMCs, B-cell-depleted T cells, or T cells provided the cDNA or gDNA that made up the material.

Study processing details: Estimated nucleated cell counts came from reference gene primer amplification. Assay used: immunoSEQ multiplex PCR; TCRdb lists only in-frame clones, some missing. V, J and clone size are those of that table, while D and trimming were read from the DNA. The table shows under 130,000 clones, with roughly four fifths occurring only once. The sequenced sample consisted of peripheral blood. The source of this sequence is a woman older than 75 with acute or convalescent COVID-19.

CDR3 residues: CASSLGAATNEKLFF. In nucleotides, the CDR3 is TGCGCCAGCAGCTTGGGGGCTGCAACTAATGAAAAACTGTTTTTT. The gene calls are TRBV5-1 and TRBJ1-4; D ambiguous. CDR1 and CDR2 (germline): SGHRS, YFSETQ. This CDR3 is built from 15 residues. The germline V and J ends were trimmed by 0 bases and 0 bases, with 6 bases remaining between them.